The 12 T cell receptor beta chains listed next were all sequenced from one sample in a study of T cell repertoires in aging, cancer and after chemotherapy. A mixed TRB-A/B primer pool amplified rearranged TRB by multiplex touch-down PCR. TCRdb reprocessed the multiplex PCR reads via MiXCR and lists one record per CDR3 protein. Among a few thousand distinct CDR3 sequences listed, 24% were seen once. TCR beta rearrangements were amplified from peripheral blood genomic DNA. The specimen sequenced was blood. These receptors originate from a human donor with a solid tumor.

Judged by abundance, this clonotype is medium-sized (0.01 to 0.1%). J is TRBJ2-5 and V is TRBV6-1, with 9 bases matching TRBD1. With V trimmed by 6 bases and J by 0 bases, 5 bases remained unmatched. Germline lookup yields CDR1 MNHNS and CDR2 SASEGT. This CDR3 has 15 amino acids. The CDR3 here is CASRAGTGNQETQYF. The CDR3 nucleotides are TGTGCCAGCAGGGCCGGGACAGGGAACCAAGAGACCCAGTACTTC.

V usage is TRBV30 and J usage is TRBJ1-5; D perhaps matches TRBD1 (5 bases). The CDR3 contains 16 residues. V lost 0 bases to trimming and J lost 5 bases, with 17 bases between them. Germline loops: CDR1 GTSNPN, CDR2 SVGIG (reference sequence). The CDR3 sequence is CAWSVFKGSRYQPQHF. The CDR3 DNA sequence: TGTGCCTGGAGTGTATTTAAGGGGAGCCGATATCAGCCCCAGCATTTT.

This chain links TRBV12-3 or TRBV12-4 with TRBJ1-2; D possibly corresponds to TRBD1 (6 bases). The CDR3 sequence is 15 residues long. Trimming stripped 1 base from V and 4 bases from J, with 13 bases between. For the CDR3, the DNA is TGTGCCAGCAGTTTAGAGCACAGGGAGACCTATGGCTACACCTTC. It encodes CASSLEHRETYGYTF.

As to this clonotype: A much larger clone lies one base from this, so it may be a read error. The chain is built from TRBV6-5 and TRBJ2-7; 8 bases are a match to TRBD1. The CDR3 spans 14 residues. Germline V gene data show CDR1 as MNHEY and CDR2 as SVGAGI. V gave up 5 bases and J gave up 5 bases; unmatched junction bases: 8. The CDR3 nucleotides read TGTGCCAGCAGTCAAGACAGGGGAAGTCACGAGCAGTACTTC. This gives the protein CASSQDRGSHEQYF.

This clonotype is labeled as medium-sized (0.01 to 0.1%). The gene calls are TRBV6-5 and TRBJ1-5; 11 nucleotides agree with TRBD1. Germline V gene data show CDR1 as MNHEY and CDR2 as SVGAGI. After removal of 6 bases from V and 12 bases from J, the junction contained 7 bases not matched to a gene. This CDR3 comprises 13 residues. In nucleotides, the CDR3 is TGTGCCAGCAGCTCCTCTGGGACAGGGGGCCAGCATTTT. Encoded protein: CASSSSGTGGQHF.

The chain joins TRBV7-9 to TRBJ2-2, with unresolved D. V lost 5 bases and J 5 bases, leaving 6 bases between the germline ends. The CDR3 contains 12 residues. Germline CDR1 reads SEHNR; CDR2 reads FQNEAQ (reference sequence). This chain's CDR3 is CASSQGTGELFF. The CDR3 DNA is TGTGCCAGCAGCCAAGGGACCGGGGAGCTGTTTTTT.

The chain recombines TRBV4-2 with TRBJ2-5; TRBD2 matches 11 bases. There are 16 residues in the CDR3. Germline lookup yields CDR1 LGHNA and CDR2 YNFKEQ. Trimming removed 0 bases from V and 5 bases from J; junction bases left unmatched: 5. The DNA of the CDR3 is TGTGCCAGCAGCCAAGATAGTTTAGCGGGGGGGGAGACCCAGTACTTC. This gives the protein CASSQDSLAGGETQYF.

Only one count was recorded for this clonotype. Given a much more abundant clone one base away, this may be a read error. V is TRBV6-5 and J is TRBJ2-7; 8 bases agree with TRBD1. The germline gives CDR1 MNHEY, CDR2 SVGAGI. CDR3 size: 14 residues. With V trimmed by 7 bases and J by 5 bases, 10 bases remained unmatched. The CDR3 region is CASTQDRGRHEQYF. The CDR3, as DNA: TGTGCCAGCACTCAAGACAGGGGAAGGCACGAGCAGTACTTC.

The V call is TRBV10-2, the J call TRBJ2-5; 9 positions agree with TRBD2. Germline assignment: CDR1 WSHSY and CDR2 SAAADI. V was pared by 4 bases and J by 5 bases, with 8 bases of the junction left unmatched. The CDR3 length is 15 residues. CDR3 sequence reads: CASSVARGGPETQYF. The CDR3 DNA follows: TGCGCCAGCAGTGTAGCGCGGGGGGGCCCTGAGACCCAGTACTTC.

This clonotype is labeled large. This chain links TRBV7-2 with TRBJ2-3, with TRBD2 matching 7 bases. V was clipped by 0 bases and J by 4 bases; unmatched bases: 1. The CDR3 spans 14 residues. Germline CDR1 and CDR2: SGHTA and FQGNSA. CDR3 in DNA: TGTGCCAGCAGCTTAGCGGCGGGAGCAGATACGCAGTATTTT. Its translation is CASSLAAGADTQYF.

This clonotype is medium-sized. This chain links TRBV7-9 with TRBJ2-1; 15 bases match TRBD2. CDR3 length: 16 amino acids. Germline trimming cut 5 bases from V and 8 bases from J; bases unmatched to any gene: 7. Germline V gene sequence: CDR1 SEHNR, CDR2 FQNEAQ (reference sequence). The CDR3 loop is CASSPGGLAGGDEQFF. DNA of the CDR3: TGTGCCAGCAGCCCGGGGGGACTAGCGGGAGGCGATGAGCAGTTCTTC. The complete variable domain, with remaining parts taken from reference TRBV7-9 and TRBJ2-1, reads DTGVSQNPRHKITKRGQNVTFRCDPISEHNRLYWYRQTLGQGPEFLTYFQNEAQLEKSRLLSDRFSAERPKGSFSTLEIQRTEQGDSAMYLCASSPGGLAGGDEQFFGPGTRLTVL.

Judged by abundance, this clonotype is large. The V call is TRBV6-1, the J call TRBJ1-1; D remains unclear. Germline V gene lookup returns CDR1 MNHNS and CDR2 SASEGT. V lost 5 bases and J 5 bases, leaving 9 bases between the germline ends. The CDR3 length is 12 residues. The CDR3 nucleotides are TGTGCCAGCAGTATCAGCGAGACTGAAGCTTTCTTT. Its translation: CASSISETEAFF.